This T cell receptor (beta chain) was identified during a study of blood T cell repertoires in COVID-19 (dated by TCRdb to 2020 to 2022). Background for the entire study: Collaborator samples came from the United States, Italy and Spain and covered acute and convalescent phases of COVID-19. The samples were drawn from two sources: the first 160 participants of the ongoing ImmuneRACE study, and 1,000 to 1,500 subjects contributed by 6 global collaborators. A de-identified subject ID, COVID-19 status, age in years and sex were almost always included in the sample metadata. The repertoires were released in a freely available public database meant as a resource for research on the immune response to SARS-CoV-2. The material from the prospective study consisted of cDNA or gDNA derived from T cells, B-cell-depleted T cells, or PBMCs. Where HLA class I and class II types were available, the types were taken from metadata supplied by the sample provider, not from assay-based typing. The dataset comprised deeply sampled blood TCRbeta repertoires from subjects exposed to, actively infected with, or recovered from COVID-19.

The investigation overall reported the following: The quantity of clinical and demographic metadata differed by source and by participant and was supplied without curation.

Comments on this clone: The antigen it recognizes is unknown. There are no base qualities to consult, and no much larger clone falls within one base.

Spanning cysteine to phenylalanine, the CDR3 consists of 15 amino acids. The entry retains the CDR3 DNA only, 45 bases that are in frame from base 1. From the germline V gene, CDR1 is MNHEY and CDR2 is SVGEGT. V is cut back by 0 bases and J by 9 bases, with 5 bases in the junction unmatched. Collaborating institutions collected whole blood in K2EDTA tubes following their own protocols. Collaborator samples were shipped for TCRbeta analysis as frozen whole blood, isolated PBMCs, or DNA extracted from either sample type. TCRbeta CDR3 regions were amplified from genomic DNA using the immunoSEQ Assay, a bias-controlled multiplex PCR. Per the authors' processing: The number of nucleated cells in each sample was estimated from the amplification of reference gene primers within the assay. Sequence reads were collapsed and filtered to measure the absolute abundance of every unique TCRbeta CDR3 rearrangement. For each sample, productive Simpson clonality was calculated by taking the square root of Simpson's diversity index across productive rearrangements. Held by TCRdb, this immuneACCESS table contains in-frame sequences only and omits some clones. Under half of the omission traces to an unresolved V gene where checked; the cause of the rest is unknown. The V and J calls and clone size come from that table; D and trimming were worked out from the DNA. This sample lists 130,000 or so clones; around 83% were detected once. 3% of the sample is taken by the ten largest.

Source material: peripheral blood. The chain employs TRBV6-2 or TRBV6-3 and TRBJ2-2, with 9 bases matching TRBD2. The sequence was obtained from a woman aged 80 or older with acute or convalescent COVID-19. In nucleotide form, the sequence is TGTGCCAGCAGTTACTCGGGACTAGCTCACCGGGAGCTGTTTTTT. The translation is CASSYSGLAHRELFF.